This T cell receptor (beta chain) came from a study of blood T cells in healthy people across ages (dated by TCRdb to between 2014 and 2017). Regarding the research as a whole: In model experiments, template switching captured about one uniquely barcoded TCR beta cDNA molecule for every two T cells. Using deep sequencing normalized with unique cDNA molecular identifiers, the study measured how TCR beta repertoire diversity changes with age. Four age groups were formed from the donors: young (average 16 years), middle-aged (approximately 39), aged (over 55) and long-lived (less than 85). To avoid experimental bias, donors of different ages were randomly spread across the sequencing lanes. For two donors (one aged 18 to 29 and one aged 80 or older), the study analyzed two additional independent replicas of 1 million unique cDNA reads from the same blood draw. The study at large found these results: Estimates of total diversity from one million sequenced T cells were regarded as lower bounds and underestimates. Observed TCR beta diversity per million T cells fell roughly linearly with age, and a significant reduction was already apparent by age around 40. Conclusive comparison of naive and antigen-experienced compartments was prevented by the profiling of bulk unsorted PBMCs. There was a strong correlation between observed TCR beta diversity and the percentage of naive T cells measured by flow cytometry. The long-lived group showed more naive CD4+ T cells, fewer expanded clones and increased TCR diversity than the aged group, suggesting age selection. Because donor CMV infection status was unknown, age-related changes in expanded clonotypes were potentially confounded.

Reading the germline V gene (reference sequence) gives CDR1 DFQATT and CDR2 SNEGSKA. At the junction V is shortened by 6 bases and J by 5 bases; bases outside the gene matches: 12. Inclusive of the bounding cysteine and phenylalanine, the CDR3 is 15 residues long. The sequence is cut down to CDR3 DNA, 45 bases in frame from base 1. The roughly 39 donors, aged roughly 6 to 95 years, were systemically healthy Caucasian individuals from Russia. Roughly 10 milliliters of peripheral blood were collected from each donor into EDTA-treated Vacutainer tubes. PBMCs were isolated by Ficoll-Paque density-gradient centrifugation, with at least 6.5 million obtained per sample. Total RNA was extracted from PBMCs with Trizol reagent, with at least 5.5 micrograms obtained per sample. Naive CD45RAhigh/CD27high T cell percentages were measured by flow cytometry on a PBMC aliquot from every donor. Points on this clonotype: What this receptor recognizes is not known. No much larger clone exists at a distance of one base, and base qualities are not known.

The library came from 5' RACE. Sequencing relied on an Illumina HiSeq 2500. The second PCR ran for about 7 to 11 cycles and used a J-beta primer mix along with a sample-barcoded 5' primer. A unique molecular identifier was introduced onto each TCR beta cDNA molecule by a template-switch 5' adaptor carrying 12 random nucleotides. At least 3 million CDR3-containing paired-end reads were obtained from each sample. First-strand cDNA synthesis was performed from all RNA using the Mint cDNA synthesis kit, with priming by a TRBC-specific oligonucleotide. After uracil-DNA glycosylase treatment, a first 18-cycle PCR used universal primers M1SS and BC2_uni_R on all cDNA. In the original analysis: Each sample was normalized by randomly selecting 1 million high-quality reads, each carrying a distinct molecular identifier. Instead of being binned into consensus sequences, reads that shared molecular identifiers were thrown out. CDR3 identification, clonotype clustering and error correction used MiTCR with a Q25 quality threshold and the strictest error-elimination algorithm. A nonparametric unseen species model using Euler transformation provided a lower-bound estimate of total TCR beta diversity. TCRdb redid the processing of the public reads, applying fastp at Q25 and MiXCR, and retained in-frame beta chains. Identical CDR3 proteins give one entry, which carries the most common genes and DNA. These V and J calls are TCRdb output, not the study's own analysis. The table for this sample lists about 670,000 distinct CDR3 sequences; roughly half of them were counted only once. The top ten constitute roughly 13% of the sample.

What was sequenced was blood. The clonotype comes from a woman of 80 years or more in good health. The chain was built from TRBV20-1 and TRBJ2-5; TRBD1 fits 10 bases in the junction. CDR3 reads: CSALPPTGGGETQYF. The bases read TGCAGTGCCCTCCCTCCGACAGGGGGCGGTGAGACCCAGTACTTC.